The following is a TCR beta chain sequence with its context. Which antigen it targets is not known. Sequence at one end of the junction differs from germline and may be a read error. CDR1 MNHEY and CDR2 SVGAGI are derived from the germline V gene. From its cysteine to its phenylalanine, the CDR3 spans 17 amino acids. Solely the CDR3 DNA is kept, with 51 bases framed from the first base. The lymph node samples were taken from the axillary draining lymph nodes of breast cancer patients. The sequencer listed for this sample is Illumina HiSeq 2000. Multiplex PCR amplification was used to generate the TCR beta chain libraries. High-throughput sequencing was used to analyze the amplified TCR beta chain products. Through fastp at Q25 and MiXCR, TCRdb rebuilt clones from the public reads, retaining in-frame beta chains. Rows with one shared CDR3 protein collapse into an entry with the most common genes and DNA. The sample data list more than 80,000 distinct CDR3 sequences, and about 31% of these were observed just once. The top ten clones comprise 5.5% to 7% of the sample.

The sample belongs to a study of breast tumors, draining lymph nodes, adjacent tissues (dated by TCRdb to about 2016). About the full investigation: The study compared TCR beta repertoires across tumor, adjacent nontumor tissue and axillary lymph nodes from breast cancer patients. In human breast cancer, the study set out to evaluate how tumor, surrounding tissue and draining lymph node repertoires relate to one another and whether T cells may move between these sites. The paper's findings and limits, for the study overall: The study presented the conclusion that tumor T cells originate in lymph nodes as consistent with a hypothesis, not as something directly demonstrated. The data were judged consistent with most tumor T cells deriving from the lymph node and then expanding within tumor tissue. Tumor and nontumor tissue repertoires were significantly more similar in luminal-like than in basal-like breast cancer. T-cell repertoire diversity in tumors was found to be lower than in lymph nodes but higher than in nontumor tissue, and preferential V and J gene usage was observed.

The chain is assembled from TRBV6-5 and TRBJ2-4; tentative D gene TRBD2, with 6 bases matching. This clonotype was sampled from a female donor with breast cancer. Some clones in this sample may be carry-over from other donors' samples. Source material: axillary lymph node tissue. The DNA is TGTGCCAGCAGTCACTCGATAGGAGGGAGTACCAAAAACATTCAGTACTTC. Its product reads: CASSHSIGGSTKNIQYF.